A selection of T cell receptor beta chains follows, all from one sample in a study of shared clonotypes between healthy human individuals. Libraries were prepared by immunoSEQ multiplex PCR; TCRdb keeps only in-frame clonotypes and omits some of them. The sample has under 2,500,000 clones, approximately 94% seen once. The sequencing input was naive CD4+ T cells sorted from blood. These receptors originate from a man aged 18 to 29 in good health. Both conserved end residues are part of each CDR3. D genes are given only for firm matches. Size tells how often a clone was seen (once, few, many) or the class of an expanded clone, and some rows leave it out.

>NA|NA|TRBV5-4|TRBJ2-2
CASSLIGRDSGELFF
TGTGCCAGCAGCTTGATTGGGAGAGACAGCGGGGAGCTGTTTTTT
>NA|TRBD1|TRBV15|TRBJ2-7
CATRGGGAYEQYF
TGTGCCACGAGAGGGGGCGGAGCCTACGAGCAGTACTTC
>few|TRBD2|TRBV7-9|TRBJ2-3
CASAIAGVFTDTQYF
TGTGCCAGCGCCATAGCGGGAGTGTTCACAGATACGCAGTATTTT
>once|TRBD1|TRBV6-5|TRBJ1-1
CATRKTGRETEAFF
TGTGCCACCCGGAAGACAGGGAGGGAGACTGAAGCTTTCTTT
>NA|NA|TRBV10-3|TRBJ1-5
CAIRQDGNQPQHF
TGTGCCATCAGGCAGGACGGGAATCAGCCCCAGCATTTT
>NA|TRBD1|TRBV29-1|TRBJ1-1
CSVVPPGQGEAFF
TGCAGCGTTGTGCCCCCGGGACAGGGAGAAGCTTTCTTT
>NA|NA|TRBV19|TRBJ2-3
CASNDLGYGGTDTQYF
TGTGCCAGTAACGACCTCGGGTATGGGGGGACAGATACGCAGTATTTT
>few|NA|TRBV6-5|TRBJ1-4
CASGPLPEKLFF
TGTGCCAGCGGGCCCCTTCCAGAAAAACTGTTTTTT
>NA|TRBD2|TRBV10-3|TRBJ2-5
CAISESQSGGETQYF
TGTGCCATCAGTGAGTCGCAATCGGGAGGGGAGACCCAGTACTTC
>NA|NA|TRBV10-3|TRBJ2-3
CAITHGDTDTQYF
TGTGCCATTACCCATGGGGACACAGATACGCAGTATTTT
>NA|TRBD2|TRBV30|TRBJ2-1
CAWTALRRTSGKRNEQFF
TGTGCCTGGACGGCCCTTCGAAGGACTAGCGGAAAGAGGAATGAGCAGTTCTTC
>NA|TRBD2|TRBV11-2|TRBJ2-5
CASSLNGRSQETQYF
TGTGCCAGCAGCTTAAACGGGAGGTCACAAGAGACCCAGTACTTC
>NA|TRBD1|TRBV28|TRBJ1-5
CASRPGTGEAQPQHF
TGTGCCAGCAGACCAGGGACAGGGGAGGCTCAGCCCCAGCATTTT
>NA|NA|TRBV9|TRBJ2-3
CASSWDEDTQYF
TGTGCCAGCAGCTGGGATGAGGATACGCAGTATTTT
>NA|TRBD1|TRBV28|TRBJ2-7
CASSPETGVYEQYF
TGTGCCAGCAGTCCCGAGACAGGGGTCTACGAGCAGTACTTC
>few|NA|TRBV19|TRBJ2-5
CASSSGETQYF
TGTGCCAGTAGTAGTGGAGAGACCCAGTACTTC
>NA|TRBD1|TRBV27|TRBJ1-6
CASSLKNDRGRYNSPLHF
TGTGCCAGCAGTTTAAAAAATGACAGGGGAAGGTATAATTCACCCCTCCACTTT
>once|TRBD1|TRBV7-2|TRBJ1-5
CASSSRQGNQPQHF
TGTGCCAGCAGCTCACGACAGGGGAATCAGCCCCAGCATTTT
>NA|NA|TRBV30|TRBJ2-7
CAWSWAYEQYF
TGTGCCTGGAGTTGGGCCTACGAGCAGTACTTC
>NA|NA|TRBV7-9|TRBJ1-6
CASSSSGTDYNSPLHF
TGTGCCAGCAGCTCCTCCGGGACCGACTATAATTCACCCCTCCACTTT
>NA|NA|TRBV6-6|TRBJ2-3
CASSSASHTDTQYF
TGTGCCAGCAGTTCAGCCAGCCACACAGATACGCAGTATTTT
>NA|NA|TRBV5-1|TRBJ2-1
CASGWGGLNEQFF
TGCGCCAGCGGCTGGGGCGGACTCAATGAGCAGTTCTTC
>few|NA|TRBV19|TRBJ1-6
CASSVRGSNSPLHF
TGTGCCAGTAGTGTGCGGGGAAGTAATTCACCCCTCCACTTT
>NA|NA|TRBV27|TRBJ2-2
CASSRRGLNTGELFF
TGTGCCAGCAGTCGCAGGGGTCTCAACACCGGGGAGCTGTTTTTT
>NA|NA|TRBV6-1|TRBJ1-6
CASRGVLGSPLHF
TGTGCCAGCAGGGGAGTTTTAGGTTCACCCCTCCACTTT
>NA|TRBD1|TRBV9|TRBJ2-2
CASSVLGQGTGELFF
TGTGCCAGCAGCGTCTTGGGACAGGGCACCGGGGAGCTGTTTTTT
>NA|TRBD2|TRBV4-2|TRBJ2-1
CASSPSTSGGYNEQFF
TGTGCCAGCAGCCCCTCAACTAGCGGGGGGTACAATGAGCAGTTCTTC
>NA|NA|TRBV5-1|TRBJ2-7
CASSLDPVTRDYEQYF
TGCGCCAGCAGCTTGGACCCGGTGACAAGGGATTACGAGCAGTACTTC
>NA|NA|TRBV7-9|TRBJ2-7
CASSKTGNEQYF
TGTGCCAGCAGCAAAACAGGGAATGAGCAGTACTTC
>NA|NA|TRBV30|TRBJ2-1
CAWSALGGNEQFF
TGTGCCTGGAGTGCCCTAGGGGGCAATGAGCAGTTCTTC
>once|TRBD2|TRBV11-2|TRBJ2-6
CASSPRLAAGSGANVLTF
TGTGCCAGCAGCCCGCGACTAGCGGCAGGCTCTGGGGCCAACGTCCTGACTTTC
>few|TRBD1|TRBV6-5|TRBJ2-2
CASRAGTGDTGELFF
TGTGCCAGCAGGGCCGGGACAGGGGACACCGGGGAGCTGTTTTTT
>NA|TRBD2|TRBV7-2|TRBJ2-5
CASSFSIGTSGTKETQYF
TGTGCCAGCAGCTTTAGTATCGGGACTAGCGGGACAAAAGAGACCCAGTACTTC
>NA|NA|TRBV11-2|TRBJ2-7
CASSLVLIYEQYF
TGTGCCAGCAGCTTAGTCTTAATCTACGAGCAGTACTTC
>NA|NA|TRBV20-1|TRBJ2-7
CSARYRDGQYF
TGCAGTGCCCGATACAGGGACGGGCAGTACTTC
>NA|TRBD1|TRBV11-2|TRBJ1-2
CASSVGTGRIYGYTF
TGTGCCAGCAGCGTAGGGACAGGGAGGATCTATGGCTACACCTTC
>NA|NA|TRBV5-1|TRBJ2-5
CASSLGDPAQETQYF
TGCGCCAGCAGCTTGGGGGACCCAGCCCAAGAGACCCAGTACTTC
>NA|NA|TRBV6-4|TRBJ1-1
CASRNGGSTEAFF
TGTGCCAGCAGGAACGGGGGCAGCACTGAAGCTTTCTTT
>NA|TRBD1|TRBV2|TRBJ2-7
CASTRDSYEQYF
TGTGCCAGCACCCGGGACAGTTACGAGCAGTACTTC
>NA|NA|TRBV28|TRBJ1-1
CASSPRAGWNTEAFF
TGTGCCAGCAGTCCCCGCGCAGGGTGGAACACTGAAGCTTTCTTT
>NA|NA|TRBV5-4|TRBJ2-7
CASSLGVTTYEQYF
TGTGCCAGCAGCTTGGGGGTTACGACCTACGAGCAGTACTTC
>once|NA|TRBV5-6|TRBJ2-5
CASSFGVAVQETQYF
TGTGCCAGCAGCTTCGGGGTAGCGGTTCAAGAGACCCAGTACTTC
>NA|NA|TRBV6-5|TRBJ1-1
CASASFLNTEAFF
TGTGCCAGCGCTTCTTTTTTGAACACTGAAGCTTTCTTT
>once|TRBD1|TRBV9|TRBJ1-2
CASRGGALGYTF
TGTGCCAGCAGAGGGGGCGCGTTGGGCTACACCTTC
>NA|NA|TRBV6-6|TRBJ1-2
CASSLDGNYGYTF
TGTGCCAGCAGCTTGGACGGAAACTATGGCTACACCTTC
>once|NA|TRBV7-6|TRBJ2-5
CASSVYQETQYF
TGTGCCAGCAGCGTCTACCAAGAGACCCAGTACTTC
>NA|NA|TRBV6-5|TRBJ1-1
CASIQLGGDTEAFF
TGTGCCAGCATCCAACTCGGTGGTGACACTGAAGCTTTCTTT
>NA|NA|TRBV11-3|TRBJ1-1
CASSSDRSGTEAFF
TGTGCCAGCAGTTCCGACAGATCGGGCACTGAAGCTTTCTTT
>NA|NA|TRBV4-2|TRBJ1-2
CASSQDGSGSNYGYTF
TGTGCCAGCAGCCAAGATGGTTCAGGGTCCAACTATGGCTACACCTTC
>once|NA|TRBV5-1|TRBJ1-2
CASSLGGPNLYGYTF
TGCGCCAGCAGCTTGGGGGGGCCCAACCTCTATGGCTACACCTTC
>NA|NA|TRBV7-9|TRBJ1-2
CASSLRGATGYTF
TGTGCCAGCAGCTTAAGGGGGGCGACAGGCTACACCTTC
>NA|TRBD1|TRBV28|TRBJ2-4
CASSPTGGVPKNIQYF
TGTGCCAGCAGTCCCACAGGGGGCGTCCCCAAAAACATTCAGTACTTC